This TCR beta chain came from a study of human T cells and chemical hapten exposure. Turning to the study itself: Enrolled patients were predominantly female and had alopecia areata, totalis or universalis.

This clonotype appeared a few times. Time point of the sample: patch test 3, about 24 weeks after DPC sensitization. The treatment denotes: therapeutic diphenylcyclopropenone sensitization with weekly scalp DPC. CDR3 size: 13 residues. CDR1 and CDR2 from the germline V gene are MNHNS and SASEGT. Trimming removed 2 bases from V and 7 bases from J; junction bases left unmatched: 4. TCRdb re-analysed the RACE reads in MiXCR, keeping a single row per CDR3 protein. The sample has about 90,000 distinct CDR3 sequences, 9.5% to 13% seen once. The rearrangement links TRBV6-1 to TRBJ1-1; 7 bases are a match to TRBD1. This clonotype was obtained from a woman in her 30s with alopecia areata. Some clones in this sample may be carry-over from other donors' samples. Sequences were derived from whole blood, sampled in connection with sensitization to the hapten diphenylcyclopropenone (DPC). The CDR3 nucleotides are TGTGCCAGCAGTGAACGACAGGGCCATGAAGCTTTCTTT. The encoded protein is CASSERQGHEAFF.